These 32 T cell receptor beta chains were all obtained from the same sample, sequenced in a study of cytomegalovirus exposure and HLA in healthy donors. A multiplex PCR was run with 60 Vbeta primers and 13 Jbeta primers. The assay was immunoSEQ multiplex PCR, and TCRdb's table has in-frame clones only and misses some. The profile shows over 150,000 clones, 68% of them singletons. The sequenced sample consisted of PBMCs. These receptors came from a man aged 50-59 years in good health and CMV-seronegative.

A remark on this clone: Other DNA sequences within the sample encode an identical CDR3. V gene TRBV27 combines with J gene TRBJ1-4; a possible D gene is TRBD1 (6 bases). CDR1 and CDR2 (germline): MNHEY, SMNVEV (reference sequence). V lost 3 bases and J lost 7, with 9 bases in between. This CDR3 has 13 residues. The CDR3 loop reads CASSLLGGEKLFF. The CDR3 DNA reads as TGTGCCAGCAGTTTGTTAGGGGGTGAAAAACTGTTTTTT. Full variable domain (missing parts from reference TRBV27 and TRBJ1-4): EAQVTQNPRYLITVTGKKLTVTCSQNMNHEYMSWYRQDPGLGLRQIYYSMNVEVTDKGDVPEGYKVSRKEKRNFPLILESPSPNQTSLYFCASSLLGGEKLFFGSGTQLSVL.

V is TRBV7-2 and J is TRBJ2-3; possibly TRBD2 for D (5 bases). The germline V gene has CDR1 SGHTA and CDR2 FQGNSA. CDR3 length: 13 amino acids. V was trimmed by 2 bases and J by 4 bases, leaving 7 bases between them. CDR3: CASSLLGADTQYF. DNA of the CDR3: TGTGCCAGCAGCTTACTCGGGGCAGATACGCAGTATTTT.

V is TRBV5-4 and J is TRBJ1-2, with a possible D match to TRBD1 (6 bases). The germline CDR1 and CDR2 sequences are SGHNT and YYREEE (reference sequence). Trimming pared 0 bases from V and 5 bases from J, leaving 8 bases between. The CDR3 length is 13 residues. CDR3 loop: CASSLDRVYGYTF. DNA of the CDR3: TGTGCCAGCAGCTTGGACAGGGTTTATGGCTACACCTTC. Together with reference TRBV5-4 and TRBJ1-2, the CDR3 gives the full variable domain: ETGVTQSPTHLIKTRGQQVTLRCSSQSGHNTVSWYQQALGQGPQFIFQYYREEENGRGNFPPRFSGLQFPNYSSELNVNALELDDSALYLCASSLDRVYGYTFGSGTRLTVV.

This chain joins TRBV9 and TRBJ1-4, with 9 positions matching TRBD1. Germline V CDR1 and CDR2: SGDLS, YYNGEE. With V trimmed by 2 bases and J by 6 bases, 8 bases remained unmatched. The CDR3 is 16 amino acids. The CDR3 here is CASSVAPGQGDEKLFF. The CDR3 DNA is TGTGCCAGCAGCGTCGCTCCGGGACAGGGAGATGAAAAACTGTTTTTT.

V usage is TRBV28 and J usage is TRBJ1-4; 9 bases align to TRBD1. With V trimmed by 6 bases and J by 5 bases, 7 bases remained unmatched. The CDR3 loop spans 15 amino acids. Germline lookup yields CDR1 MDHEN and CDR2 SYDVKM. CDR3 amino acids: CASSVQGASNEKLFF. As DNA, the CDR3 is TGTGCCAGCAGCGTACAGGGGGCATCGAATGAAAAACTGTTTTTT.

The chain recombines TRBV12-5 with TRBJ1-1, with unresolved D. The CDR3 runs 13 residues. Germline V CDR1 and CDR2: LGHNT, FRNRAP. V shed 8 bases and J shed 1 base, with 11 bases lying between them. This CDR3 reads CASTPQENTEAFF. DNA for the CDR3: TGTGCTAGTACACCTCAGGAGAACACTGAAGCTTTCTTT. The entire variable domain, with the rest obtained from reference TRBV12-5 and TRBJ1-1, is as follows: DARVTQTPRHKVTEMGQEVTMRCQPILGHNTVFWYRQTMMQGLELLAYFRNRAPLDDSGMPKDRFSAEMPDATLATLKIQPSEPRDSAVYFCASTPQENTEAFFGQGTRLTVV.

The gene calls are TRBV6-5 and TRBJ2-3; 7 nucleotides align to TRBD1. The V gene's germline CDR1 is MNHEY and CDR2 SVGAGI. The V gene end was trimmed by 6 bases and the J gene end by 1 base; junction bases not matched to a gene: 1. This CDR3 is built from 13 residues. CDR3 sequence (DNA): TGTGCCAGCAGGGGGACAGGCACAGATACGCAGTATTTT. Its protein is CASRGTGTDTQYF.

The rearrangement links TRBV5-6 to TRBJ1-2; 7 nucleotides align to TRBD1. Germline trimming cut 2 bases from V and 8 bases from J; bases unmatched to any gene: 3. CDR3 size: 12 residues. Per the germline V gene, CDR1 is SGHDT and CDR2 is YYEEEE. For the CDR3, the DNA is TGTGCCAGCAGCTTCGGAGGGGGCGGCTACACCTTC. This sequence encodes CASSFGGGGYTF.

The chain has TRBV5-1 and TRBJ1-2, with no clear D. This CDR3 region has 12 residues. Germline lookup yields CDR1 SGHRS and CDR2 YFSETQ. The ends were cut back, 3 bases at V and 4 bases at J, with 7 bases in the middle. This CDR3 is CASSYGVYGYTF. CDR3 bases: TGCGCCAGCAGCTACGGGGTCTATGGCTACACCTTC.

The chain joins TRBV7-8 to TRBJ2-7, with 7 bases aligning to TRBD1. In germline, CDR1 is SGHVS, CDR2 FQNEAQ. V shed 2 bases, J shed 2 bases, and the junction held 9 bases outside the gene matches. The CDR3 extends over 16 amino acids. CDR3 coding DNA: TGTGCCAGCAGCTTACTAGACAGGGCAAATACCTACGAGCAGTACTTC. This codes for CASSLLDRANTYEQYF.

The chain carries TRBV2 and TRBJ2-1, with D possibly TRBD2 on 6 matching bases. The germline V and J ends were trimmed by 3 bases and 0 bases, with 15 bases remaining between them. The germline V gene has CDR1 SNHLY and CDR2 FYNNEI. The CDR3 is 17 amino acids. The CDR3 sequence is CASSDGASAHSYNEQFF. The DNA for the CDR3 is TGTGCCAGCAGTGATGGGGCTAGCGCCCACTCCTACAATGAGCAGTTCTTC.

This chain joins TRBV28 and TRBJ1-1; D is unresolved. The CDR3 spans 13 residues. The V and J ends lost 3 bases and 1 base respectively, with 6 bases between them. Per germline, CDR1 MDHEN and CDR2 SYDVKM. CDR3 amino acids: CASSFNRNTEAFF. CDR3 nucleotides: TGTGCCAGCAGTTTCAACAGGAACACTGAAGCTTTCTTT.

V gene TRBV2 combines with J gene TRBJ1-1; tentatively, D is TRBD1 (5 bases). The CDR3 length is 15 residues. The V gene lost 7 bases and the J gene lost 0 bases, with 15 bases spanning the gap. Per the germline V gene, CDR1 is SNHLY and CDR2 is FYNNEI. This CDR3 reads CASKPTVMVNTEAFF. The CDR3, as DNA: TGTGCCAGCAAGCCGACAGTAATGGTGAACACTGAAGCTTTCTTT. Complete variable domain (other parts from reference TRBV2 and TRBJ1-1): EPEVTQTPSHQVTQMGQEVILRCVPISNHLYFYWYRQILGQKVEFLVSFYNNEISEKSEIFDDQFSVERPDGSNFTLKIRSTKLEDSAMYFCASKPTVMVNTEAFFGQGTRLTVV.

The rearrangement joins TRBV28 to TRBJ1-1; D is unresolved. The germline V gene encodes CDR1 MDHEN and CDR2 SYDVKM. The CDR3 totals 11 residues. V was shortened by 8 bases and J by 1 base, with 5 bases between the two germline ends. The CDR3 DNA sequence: TGTGCCAGCGAGGGGAACACTGAAGCTTTCTTT. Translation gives CASEGNTEAFF.

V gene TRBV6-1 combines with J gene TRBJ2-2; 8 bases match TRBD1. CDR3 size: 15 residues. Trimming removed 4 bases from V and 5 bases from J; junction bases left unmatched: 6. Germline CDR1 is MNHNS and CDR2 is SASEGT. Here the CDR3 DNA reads TGTGCCAGCAGTGCATGGGACAGGAGGACCGGGGAGCTGTTTTTT. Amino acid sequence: CASSAWDRRTGELFF.

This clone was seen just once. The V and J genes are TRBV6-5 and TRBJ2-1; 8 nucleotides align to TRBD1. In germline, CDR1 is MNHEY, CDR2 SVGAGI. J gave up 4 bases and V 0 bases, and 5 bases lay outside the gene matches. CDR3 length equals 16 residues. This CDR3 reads CASSYSRQGAYNEQFF. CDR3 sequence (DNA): TGTGCCAGCAGTTACTCGAGGCAGGGGGCATACAATGAGCAGTTCTTC.

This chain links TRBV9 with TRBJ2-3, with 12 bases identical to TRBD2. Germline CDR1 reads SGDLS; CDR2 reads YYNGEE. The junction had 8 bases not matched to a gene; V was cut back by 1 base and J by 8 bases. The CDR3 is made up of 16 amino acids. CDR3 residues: CASSVLGTSGFGTQYF. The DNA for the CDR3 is TGTGCCAGCAGCGTATTGGGGACTAGCGGGTTTGGTACGCAGTATTTT.

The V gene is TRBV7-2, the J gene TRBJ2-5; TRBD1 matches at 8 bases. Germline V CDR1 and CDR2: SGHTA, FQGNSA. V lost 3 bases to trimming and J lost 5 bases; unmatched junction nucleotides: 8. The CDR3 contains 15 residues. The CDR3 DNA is TGTGCCAGCAGCTTTGAACCAGGGGGCCGGGAGACCCAGTACTTC. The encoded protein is CASSFEPGGRETQYF.

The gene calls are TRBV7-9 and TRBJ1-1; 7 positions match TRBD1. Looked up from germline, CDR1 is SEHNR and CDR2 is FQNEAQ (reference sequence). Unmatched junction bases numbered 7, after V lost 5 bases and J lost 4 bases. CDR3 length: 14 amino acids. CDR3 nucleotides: TGTGCCAGCAGCCTCACAGGGGTGGGCACTGAAGCTTTCTTT. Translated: CASSLTGVGTEAFF.

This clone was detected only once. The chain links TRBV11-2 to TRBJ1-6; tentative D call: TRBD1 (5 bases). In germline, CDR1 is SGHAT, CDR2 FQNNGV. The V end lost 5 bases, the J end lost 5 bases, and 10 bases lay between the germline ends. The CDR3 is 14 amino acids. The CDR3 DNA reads TGTGCCAGCAGCCTAGGGGCGAATAATTCACCCCTCCACTTT. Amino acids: CASSLGANNSPLHF. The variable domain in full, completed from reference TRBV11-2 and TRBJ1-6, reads EAGVAQSPRYKIIEKRQSVAFWCNPISGHATLYWYQQILGQGPKLLIQFQNNGVVDDSQLPKDRFSAERLKGVDSTLKIQPAKLEDSAVYLCASSLGANNSPLHFGNGTRLTVT.

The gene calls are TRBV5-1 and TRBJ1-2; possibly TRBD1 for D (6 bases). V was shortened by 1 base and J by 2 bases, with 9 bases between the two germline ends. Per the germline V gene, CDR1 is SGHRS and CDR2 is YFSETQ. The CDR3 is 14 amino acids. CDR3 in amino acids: CASSLMGHNYGYTF. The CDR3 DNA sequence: TGCGCCAGCAGCTTGATGGGACACAACTATGGCTACACCTTC.

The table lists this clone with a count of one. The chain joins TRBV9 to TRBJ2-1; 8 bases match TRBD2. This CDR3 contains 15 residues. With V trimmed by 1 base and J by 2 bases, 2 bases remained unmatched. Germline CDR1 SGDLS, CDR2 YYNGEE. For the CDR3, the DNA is TGTGCCAGCAGCGTATTCGGGGGGGCCTACAATGAGCAGTTCTTC. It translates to CASSVFGGAYNEQFF.

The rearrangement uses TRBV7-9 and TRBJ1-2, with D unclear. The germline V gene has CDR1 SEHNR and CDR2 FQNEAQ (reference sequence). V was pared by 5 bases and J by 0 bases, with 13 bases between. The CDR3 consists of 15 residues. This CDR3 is CASSQYQNSNYGYTF. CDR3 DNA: TGTGCCAGCAGCCAATATCAGAATTCTAACTATGGCTACACCTTC.

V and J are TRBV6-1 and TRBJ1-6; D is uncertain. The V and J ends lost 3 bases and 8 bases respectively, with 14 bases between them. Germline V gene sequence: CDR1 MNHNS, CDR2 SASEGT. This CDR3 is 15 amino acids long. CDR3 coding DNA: TGTGCCAGCAGTGATGAGGCACCCGGCTATTCACCCCTCCACTTT. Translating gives CASSDEAPGYSPLHF.

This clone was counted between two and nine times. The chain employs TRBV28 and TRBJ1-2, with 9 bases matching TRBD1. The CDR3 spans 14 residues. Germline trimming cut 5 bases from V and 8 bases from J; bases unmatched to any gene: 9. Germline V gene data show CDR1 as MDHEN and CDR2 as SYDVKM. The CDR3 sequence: CASSEPTGGLGYTF. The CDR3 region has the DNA TGTGCCAGCAGTGAACCTACAGGGGGCCTAGGCTACACCTTC.

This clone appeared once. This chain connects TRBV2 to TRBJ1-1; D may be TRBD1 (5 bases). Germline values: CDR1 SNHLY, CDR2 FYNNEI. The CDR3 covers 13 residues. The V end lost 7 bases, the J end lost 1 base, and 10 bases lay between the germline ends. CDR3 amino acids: CASNPDTNTEAFF. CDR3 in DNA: TGTGCCAGCAACCCGGACACGAACACTGAAGCTTTCTTT.

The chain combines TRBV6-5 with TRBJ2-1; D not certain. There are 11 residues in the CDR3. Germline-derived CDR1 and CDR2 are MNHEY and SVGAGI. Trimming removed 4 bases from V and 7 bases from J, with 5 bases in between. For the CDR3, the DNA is TGTGCCAGCAGTTTCCTTAATGAGCAGTTCTTC. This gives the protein CASSFLNEQFF.

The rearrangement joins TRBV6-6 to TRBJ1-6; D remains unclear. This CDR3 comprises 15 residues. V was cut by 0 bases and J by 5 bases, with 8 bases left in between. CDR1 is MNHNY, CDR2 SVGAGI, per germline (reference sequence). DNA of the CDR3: TGTGCCAGCAGTTACTCTTCGCAGGATAATTCACCCCTCCACTTT. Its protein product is CASSYSSQDNSPLHF.

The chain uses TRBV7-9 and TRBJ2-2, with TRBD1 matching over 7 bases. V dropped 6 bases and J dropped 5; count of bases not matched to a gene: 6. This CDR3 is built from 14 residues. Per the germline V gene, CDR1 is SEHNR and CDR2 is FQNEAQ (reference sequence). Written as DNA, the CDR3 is TGTGCCAGCAGATATACAGGGGTTACCGGGGAGCTGTTTTTT. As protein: CASRYTGVTGELFF.

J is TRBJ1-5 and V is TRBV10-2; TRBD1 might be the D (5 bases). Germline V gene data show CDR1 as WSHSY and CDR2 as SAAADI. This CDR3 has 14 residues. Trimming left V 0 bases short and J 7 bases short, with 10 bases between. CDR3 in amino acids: CASSESLGGQPQHF. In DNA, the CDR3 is TGCGCCAGCAGTGAGTCCCTGGGGGGACAGCCCCAGCATTTT.

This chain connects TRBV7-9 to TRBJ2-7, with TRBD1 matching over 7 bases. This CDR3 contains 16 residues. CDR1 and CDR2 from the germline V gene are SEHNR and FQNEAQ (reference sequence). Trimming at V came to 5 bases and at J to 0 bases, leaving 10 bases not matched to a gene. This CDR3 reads CASSNTPGQSSYEQYF. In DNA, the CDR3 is TGTGCCAGCAGCAACACCCCGGGACAGAGCTCCTACGAGCAGTACTTC.

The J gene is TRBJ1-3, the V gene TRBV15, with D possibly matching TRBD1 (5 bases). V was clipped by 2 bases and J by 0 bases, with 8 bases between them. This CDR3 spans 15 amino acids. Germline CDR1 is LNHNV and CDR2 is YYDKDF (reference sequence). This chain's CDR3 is CATSRLQASGNTIYF. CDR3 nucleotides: TGTGCCACCAGCAGATTACAGGCCTCTGGAAACACCATATATTTT.